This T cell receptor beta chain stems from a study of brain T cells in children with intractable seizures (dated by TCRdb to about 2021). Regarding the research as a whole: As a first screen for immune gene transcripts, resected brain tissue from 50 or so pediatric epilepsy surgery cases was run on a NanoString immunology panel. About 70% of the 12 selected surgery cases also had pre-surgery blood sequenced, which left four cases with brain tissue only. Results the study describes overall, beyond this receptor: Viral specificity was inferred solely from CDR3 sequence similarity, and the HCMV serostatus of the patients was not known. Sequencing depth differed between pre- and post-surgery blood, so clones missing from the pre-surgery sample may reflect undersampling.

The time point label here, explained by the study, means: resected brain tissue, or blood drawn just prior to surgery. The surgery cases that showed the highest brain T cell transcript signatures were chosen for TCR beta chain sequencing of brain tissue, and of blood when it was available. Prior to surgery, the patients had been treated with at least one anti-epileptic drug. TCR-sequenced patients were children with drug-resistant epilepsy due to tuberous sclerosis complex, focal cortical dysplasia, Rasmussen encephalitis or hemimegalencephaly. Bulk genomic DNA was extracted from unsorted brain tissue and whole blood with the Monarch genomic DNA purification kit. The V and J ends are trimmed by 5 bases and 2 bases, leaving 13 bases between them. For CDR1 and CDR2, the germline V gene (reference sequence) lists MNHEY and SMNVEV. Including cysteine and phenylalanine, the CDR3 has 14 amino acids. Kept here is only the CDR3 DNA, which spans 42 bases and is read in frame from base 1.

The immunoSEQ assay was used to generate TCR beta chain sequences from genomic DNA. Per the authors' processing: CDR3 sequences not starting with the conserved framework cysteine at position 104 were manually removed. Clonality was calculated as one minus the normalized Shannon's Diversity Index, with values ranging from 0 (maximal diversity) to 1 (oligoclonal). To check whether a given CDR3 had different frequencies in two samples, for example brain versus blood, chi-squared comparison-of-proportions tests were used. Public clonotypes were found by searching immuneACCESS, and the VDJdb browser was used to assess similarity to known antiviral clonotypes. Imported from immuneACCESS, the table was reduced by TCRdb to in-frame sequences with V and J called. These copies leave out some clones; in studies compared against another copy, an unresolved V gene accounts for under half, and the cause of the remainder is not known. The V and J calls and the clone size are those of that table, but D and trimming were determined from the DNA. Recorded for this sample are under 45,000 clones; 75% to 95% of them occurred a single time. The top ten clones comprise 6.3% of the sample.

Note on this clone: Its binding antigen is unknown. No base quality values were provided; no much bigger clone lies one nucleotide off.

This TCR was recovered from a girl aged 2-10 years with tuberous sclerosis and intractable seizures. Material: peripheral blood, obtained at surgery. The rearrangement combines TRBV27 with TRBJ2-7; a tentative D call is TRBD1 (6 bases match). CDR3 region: CASSTTGATYEQYF. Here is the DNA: TGTGCCAGCAGTACGACAGGAGCGACCTACGAGCAGTACTTC.